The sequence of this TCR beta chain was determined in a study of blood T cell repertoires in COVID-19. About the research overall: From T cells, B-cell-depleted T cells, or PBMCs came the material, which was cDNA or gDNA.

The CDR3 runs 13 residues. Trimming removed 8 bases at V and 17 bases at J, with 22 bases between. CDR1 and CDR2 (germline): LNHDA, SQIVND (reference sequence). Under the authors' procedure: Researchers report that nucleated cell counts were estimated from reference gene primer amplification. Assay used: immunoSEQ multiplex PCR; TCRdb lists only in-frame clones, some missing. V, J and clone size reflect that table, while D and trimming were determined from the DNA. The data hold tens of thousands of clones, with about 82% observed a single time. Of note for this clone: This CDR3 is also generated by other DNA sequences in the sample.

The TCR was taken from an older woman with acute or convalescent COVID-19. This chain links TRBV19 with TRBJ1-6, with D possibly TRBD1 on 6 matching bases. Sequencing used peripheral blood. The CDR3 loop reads CASSQGQPDKVHF. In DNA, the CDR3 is TGTGCCAGTTCTCAGGGGCAGCCGGATAAGGTCCACTTT. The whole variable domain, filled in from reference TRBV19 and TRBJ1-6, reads DGGITQSPKYLFRKEGQNVTLSCEQNLNHDAMYWYRQDPGQGLRLIYYSQIVNDFQKGDIAEGYSVSREKKESFPLTVTSAQKNPTAFYLCASSQGQPDKVHFGNGTRLTVT.